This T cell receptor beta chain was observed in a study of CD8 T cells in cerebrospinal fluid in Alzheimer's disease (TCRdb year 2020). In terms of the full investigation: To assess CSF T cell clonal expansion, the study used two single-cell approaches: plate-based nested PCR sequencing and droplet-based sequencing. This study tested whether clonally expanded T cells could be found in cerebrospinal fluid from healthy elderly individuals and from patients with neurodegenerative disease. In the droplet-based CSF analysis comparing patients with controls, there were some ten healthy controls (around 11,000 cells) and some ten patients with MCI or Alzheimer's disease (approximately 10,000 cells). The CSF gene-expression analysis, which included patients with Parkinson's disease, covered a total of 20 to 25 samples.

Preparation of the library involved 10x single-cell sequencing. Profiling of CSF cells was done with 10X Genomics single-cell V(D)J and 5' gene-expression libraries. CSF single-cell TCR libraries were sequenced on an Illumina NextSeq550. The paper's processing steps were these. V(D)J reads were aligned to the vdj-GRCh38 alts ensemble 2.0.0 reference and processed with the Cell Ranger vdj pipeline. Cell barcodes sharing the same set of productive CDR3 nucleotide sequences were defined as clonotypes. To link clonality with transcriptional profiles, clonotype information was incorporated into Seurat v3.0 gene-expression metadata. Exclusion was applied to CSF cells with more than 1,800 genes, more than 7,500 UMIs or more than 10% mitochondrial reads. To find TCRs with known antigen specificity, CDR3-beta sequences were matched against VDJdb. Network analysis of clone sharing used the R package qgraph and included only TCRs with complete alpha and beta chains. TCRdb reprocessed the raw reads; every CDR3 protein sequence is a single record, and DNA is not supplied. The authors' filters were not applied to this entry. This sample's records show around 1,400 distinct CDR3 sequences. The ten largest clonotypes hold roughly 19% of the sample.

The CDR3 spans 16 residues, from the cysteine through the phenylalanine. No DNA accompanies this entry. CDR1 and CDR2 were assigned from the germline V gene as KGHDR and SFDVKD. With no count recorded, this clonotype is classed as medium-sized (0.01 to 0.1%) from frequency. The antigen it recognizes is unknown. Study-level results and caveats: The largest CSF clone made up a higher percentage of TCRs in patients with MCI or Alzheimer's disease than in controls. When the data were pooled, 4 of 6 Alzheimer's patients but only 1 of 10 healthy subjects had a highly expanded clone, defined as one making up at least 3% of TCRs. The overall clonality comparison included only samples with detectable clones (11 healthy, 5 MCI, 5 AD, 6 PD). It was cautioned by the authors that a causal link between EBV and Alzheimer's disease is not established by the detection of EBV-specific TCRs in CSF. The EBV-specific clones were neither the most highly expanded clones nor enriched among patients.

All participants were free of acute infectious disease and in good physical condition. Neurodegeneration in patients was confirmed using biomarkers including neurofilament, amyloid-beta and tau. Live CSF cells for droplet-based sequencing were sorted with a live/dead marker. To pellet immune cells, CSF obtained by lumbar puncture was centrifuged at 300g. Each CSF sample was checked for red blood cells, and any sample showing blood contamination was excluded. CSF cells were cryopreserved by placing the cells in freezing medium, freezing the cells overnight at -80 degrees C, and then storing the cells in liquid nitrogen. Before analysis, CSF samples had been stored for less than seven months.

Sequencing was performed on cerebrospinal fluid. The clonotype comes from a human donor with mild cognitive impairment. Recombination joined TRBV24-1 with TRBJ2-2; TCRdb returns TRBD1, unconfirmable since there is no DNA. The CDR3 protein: CATSDPGGSNTGELFF.